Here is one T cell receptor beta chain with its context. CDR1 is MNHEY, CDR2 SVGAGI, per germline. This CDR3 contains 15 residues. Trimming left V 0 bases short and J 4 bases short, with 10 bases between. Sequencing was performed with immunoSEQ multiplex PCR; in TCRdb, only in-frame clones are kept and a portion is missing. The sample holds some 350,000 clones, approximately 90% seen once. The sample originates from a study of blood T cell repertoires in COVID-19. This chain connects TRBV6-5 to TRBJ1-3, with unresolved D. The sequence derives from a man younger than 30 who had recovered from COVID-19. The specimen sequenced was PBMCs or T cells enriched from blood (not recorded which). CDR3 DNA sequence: TGTGCCAGCAGTTACTCGAGGGCCCAAGGAAACACCATATATTTT. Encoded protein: CASSYSRAQGNTIYF.